These 21 T cell receptor beta chains originate from one sample sequenced in a study of shared clonotypes between healthy human individuals. Only in-frame clones appear in the TCRdb table, and some are missing; sequencing was by immunoSEQ multiplex PCR. The sample carries 450,000 to 500,000 clones, over 75% recorded once. The sample was PBMCs. The source is a woman in her forties in good health. Some clones in this sample may be carry-over from other donors' samples.

The genes are TRBV30 and TRBJ2-7; weak D call: TRBD2 (6 bases). Germline V CDR1 and CDR2: GTSNPN, SVGIG (reference sequence). This CDR3 has 13 residues. V dropped 0 bases and J dropped 6 bases, with 12 bases sitting between them. CDR3 DNA: TGTGCCTGGAGTGTTCGCGGGAATCTCGAGCAGTACTTC. Translated: CAWSVRGNLEQYF.

This clone showed up many times. This chain links TRBV18 with TRBJ1-1; 9 nucleotides align to TRBD1. J was trimmed by 5 bases and V by 5 bases; bases with no gene match: 3. This CDR3 comprises 13 residues. Germline V gene sequence: CDR1 KGHSH, CDR2 LQKENI. CDR3 bases: TGTGCCAGCTCATCCGGACAGGGGACTGAAGCTTTCTTT. This translates into CASSSGQGTEAFF.

Comments on this clone: A far bigger clonotype differs at one base, so this is likely a read error. Different DNA sequences within this sample yield the same CDR3. This chain links TRBV19 with TRBJ1-1; D may be TRBD1 (5 bases). Germline V lookup: CDR1 LNHDA, CDR2 SQIVND (reference sequence). This CDR3 is 15 amino acids long. The CDR3 loop reads CASSIGTRTNTEAFF. CDR3 DNA sequence: TGTGCCAGTAGTATTGGGACGAGAACGAACACTGAAGCCTTCTTT.

This sequence joins TRBV9 and TRBJ2-2; TRBD2 might be the D (5 bases). Germline assignment: CDR1 SGDLS and CDR2 YYNGEE. The CDR3 length is 13 residues. Between the trimmed V and J ends, which lost 4 bases and 7 bases, there was a span of 11 bases. The CDR3 loop reads CASSLLGYGELFF. The DNA for the CDR3 is TGTGCCAGCAGCCTACTAGGGTACGGGGAGCTGTTTTTT.

The CDR3 sequence: CATSRGTAYADEAFF. CDR3 sequence (DNA): TGTGCCACCAGCAGAGGAACGGCCTATGCCGATGAAGCTTTCTTT. The V gene is TRBV15, the J gene TRBJ1-1; no reliable D call. V was clipped by 1 base and J by 7 bases, with 16 bases between them. The CDR3 has 15 amino acids. The germline CDR1 and CDR2 sequences are LNHNV and YYDKDF (reference sequence). Full variable domain (outside the CDR3, taken from reference TRBV15 and TRBJ1-1): DAMVIQNPRYQVTQFGKPVTLSCSQTLNHNVMYWYQQKSSQAPKLLFHYYDKDFNNEADTPDNFQSRRPNTSFCFLDIRSPGLGDTAMYLCATSRGTAYADEAFFGQGTRLTVV.

Concerning this clone: A far larger clone differs by one base, so this is likely a read error. The chain links TRBV5-1 to TRBJ1-2; D might be TRBD1 (5 bases). The CDR3 length is 14 residues. V was trimmed by 5 bases and J by 1 base, leaving 12 bases between them. Germline-derived CDR1 and CDR2 are SGHRS and YFSETQ. In DNA form, the CDR3 reads TGCGCCAGCAGGGGCGGGGCAGTTAACTATGGCTACACCTTC. Protein sequence: CASRGGAVNYGYTF.

The chain combines TRBV12-5 with TRBJ2-5; the D is unclear. V lost 6 bases to trimming and J lost 4 bases, with 6 bases between them. Germline V gene data show CDR1 as LGHNT and CDR2 as FRNRAP. The CDR3 has 11 residues. CDR3 bases: TGTGCTAGTGGGGTTGGAGAGACCCAGTACTTC. Translation gives CASGVGETQYF.

The rearrangement uses TRBV5-1 and TRBJ1-2; D is perhaps TRBD1 (5 bases). This CDR3 is 15 amino acids long. CDR1 SGHRS and CDR2 YFSETQ come from the germline V gene. V lost 4 bases and J lost 2, with 15 bases in between. The CDR3 nucleotides read TGCGCCAGCAGCCTCGGGGGGACCGGAAACTATGGCTACACCTTC. It yields the protein CASSLGGTGNYGYTF.

The chain combines TRBV30 with TRBJ2-7; no definite D call. Germline CDR1 reads GTSNPN; CDR2 reads SVGIG (reference sequence). CDR3 length: 13 amino acids. Trimming removed 1 base from V and 5 bases from J, with 12 bases in between. In DNA form, the CDR3 reads TGTGCCTGGAGTGCCGTCCTGGGCCACGAGCAGTACTTC. Protein product: CAWSAVLGHEQYF.

About this clone: This may stem from a read error, because a much larger clone lies one nucleotide away. The gene calls are TRBV9 and TRBJ2-7; D gene unclear. V gave up 0 bases and J gave up 0 bases, with 7 bases separating them. Per germline, CDR1 SGDLS and CDR2 YYNGEE. The CDR3 has 14 residues. The CDR3 loop reads CASSVDQSSYEQYF. CDR3 nucleotides: TGTGCCAGCAGCGTAGATCAGAGCTCCTACGAGCAGTACTTC.

The chain has TRBV30 and TRBJ1-1, with 7 bases lining up with TRBD1. Trimming removed 6 bases from V and 4 bases from J; junction bases left unmatched: 11. Per germline, CDR1 GTSNPN and CDR2 SVGIG (reference sequence). The CDR3 is 14 amino acids. CDR3 nucleotides: TGTGCCTGCTCAAGGACCGGACAGGCCACTGAAGCTTTCTTT. It encodes CACSRTGQATEAFF.

The chain has TRBV11-3 and TRBJ2-2; unclear D gene. Germline V gene lookup returns CDR1 SGHNT and CDR2 YENEEA. CDR3 size: 13 residues. V lost 3 bases, J lost 2 bases, and 4 bases lay in between. CDR3: CASSFINTGELFF. Written as DNA, the CDR3 is TGTGCCAGCAGCTTTATAAACACCGGGGAGCTGTTTTTT.

In the case of this clone: This probably arose from a read error, given a far larger clone one base away. The rearrangement uses TRBV6-1 and TRBJ2-2; TRBD1 might be the D (5 bases). Germline V gene lookup returns CDR1 MNHNS and CDR2 SASEGT. Trimming left V 7 bases short and J 3 bases short, with 15 bases between. CDR3 size: 15 residues. The CDR3 DNA follows: TGTGCCAGCACCCCGGTGGACACTCACACCGGGGAGCTGTTTTTT. Its protein product is CASTPVDTHTGELFF.

This clone occurred once. The chain has TRBV28 and TRBJ2-6; TRBD1 matches at 7 bases. Germline V lookup: CDR1 MDHEN, CDR2 SYDVKM. CDR3 length: 17 amino acids. Trimming took 5 bases from V and 2 from J; bases not matched to a gene: 9. CDR3 sequence (DNA): TGTGCCAGCAGTCCTCGACAGGGTTTAACTGGGGCCAACGTCCTGACTTTC. It yields the protein CASSPRQGLTGANVLTF.

The genes are TRBV7-9 and TRBJ1-5; TRBD1 might be the D (5 bases). Germline V lookup: CDR1 SEHNR, CDR2 FQNEAQ (reference sequence). V shed 3 bases and J shed 3 bases, with 9 bases lying between them. This CDR3 has 14 residues. The CDR3: CASSFSGINQPQHF. Here the CDR3 DNA reads TGTGCCAGCAGCTTTTCAGGGATCAATCAGCCCCAGCATTTT.

The chain joins TRBV7-9 to TRBJ2-3; no definite D call. Germline loops: CDR1 SEHNR, CDR2 FQNEAQ (reference sequence). This CDR3 comprises 14 residues. Between the trimmed V and J ends, which lost 3 bases and 0 bases, there was a span of 7 bases. The CDR3 nucleotides read TGTGCCAGCAGCTTTGGGCAGAGCACAGATACGCAGTATTTT. Amino acids: CASSFGQSTDTQYF.

Here the CDR3 reads CASSMRGNINEQFF. Here the CDR3 DNA reads TGTGCCAGTAGTATGAGGGGGAATATCAATGAGCAGTTCTTC. J is TRBJ2-1 and V is TRBV19; D is perhaps TRBD1 (6 bases). Looked up from germline, CDR1 is LNHDA and CDR2 is SQIVND (reference sequence). The CDR3 is made up of 14 amino acids. V shed 3 bases and J shed 6 bases, with 12 bases lying between them. The entire variable domain, with the rest obtained from reference TRBV19 and TRBJ2-1, is as follows: DGGITQSPKYLFRKEGQNVTLSCEQNLNHDAMYWYRQDPGQGLRLIYYSQIVNDFQKGDIAEGYSVSREKKESFPLTVTSAQKNPTAFYLCASSMRGNINEQFFGPGTRLTVL.

A few counts support this clone. V is TRBV6-6 and J is TRBJ2-1; TRBD2 aligns across 8 bases. V dropped 2 bases and J dropped 7; count of bases not matched to a gene: 7. The CDR3 length is 15 residues. The germline CDR1 and CDR2 sequences are MNHNY and SVGAGI (reference sequence). In nucleotides, the CDR3 is TGTGCCAGCAGTTACGACGGGAGGGCCAGGAATGAGCAGTTCTTC. Amino acid sequence: CASSYDGRARNEQFF.

This sequence joins TRBV15 and TRBJ1-2, with 11 positions matching TRBD1. Germline V gene data show CDR1 as LNHNV and CDR2 as YYDKDF (reference sequence). Trimming removed 1 base from V and 6 bases from J; junction bases left unmatched: 7. The length of the CDR3 is 16 residues. CDR3: CATSRAGQGEVDGYTF. DNA for the CDR3: TGTGCCACCAGCAGAGCGGGACAGGGGGAGGTGGATGGCTACACCTTC.

This chain links TRBV29-1 with TRBJ1-3; 8 nucleotides line up with TRBD1. Looked up from germline, CDR1 is SQVTM and CDR2 is ANQGSEA. CDR3 length: 13 amino acids. V trimming: 7 bases; J trimming: 3 bases; junction bases outside the gene matches: 5. The CDR3 here is CSARTGNGNTIYF. The CDR3 DNA sequence: TGCAGCGCACGGACAGGGAATGGAAACACCATATATTTT.

The chain carries TRBV28 and TRBJ1-1; D is undetermined. Germline V lookup: CDR1 MDHEN, CDR2 SYDVKM. The V end was cut by 8 bases, the J end by 1 base, with 8 bases between. This CDR3 has 12 amino acids. CDR3 in DNA: TGTGCCAGCTTTGGCAGGAACACTGAAGCTTTCTTT. This codes for CASFGRNTEAFF.